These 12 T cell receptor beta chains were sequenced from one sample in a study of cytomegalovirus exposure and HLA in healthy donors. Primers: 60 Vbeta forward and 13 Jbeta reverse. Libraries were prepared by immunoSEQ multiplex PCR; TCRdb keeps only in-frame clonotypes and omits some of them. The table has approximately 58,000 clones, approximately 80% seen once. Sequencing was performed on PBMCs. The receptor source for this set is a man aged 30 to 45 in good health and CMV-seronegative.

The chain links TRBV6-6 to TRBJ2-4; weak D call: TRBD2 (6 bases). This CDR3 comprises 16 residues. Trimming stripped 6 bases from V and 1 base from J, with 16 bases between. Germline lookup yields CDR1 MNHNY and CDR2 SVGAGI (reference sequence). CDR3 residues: CASSPGRVGAKNIQYF. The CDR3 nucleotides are TGTGCCAGCAGCCCCGGGAGAGTTGGGGCCAAAAACATTCAGTACTTC.

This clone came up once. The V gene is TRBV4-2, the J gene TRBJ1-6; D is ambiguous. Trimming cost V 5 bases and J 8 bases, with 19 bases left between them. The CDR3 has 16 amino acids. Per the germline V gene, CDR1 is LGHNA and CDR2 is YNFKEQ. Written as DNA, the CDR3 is TGTGCCAGCAGCACAAATCCGGGAGGTAACGATTCACCCCTCCACTTT. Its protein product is CASSTNPGGNDSPLHF.

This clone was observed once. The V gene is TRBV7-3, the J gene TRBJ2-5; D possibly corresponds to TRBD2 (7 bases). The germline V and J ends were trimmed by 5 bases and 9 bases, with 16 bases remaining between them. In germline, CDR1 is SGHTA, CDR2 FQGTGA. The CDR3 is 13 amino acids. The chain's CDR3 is CASSVLIGGAQYF. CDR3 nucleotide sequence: TGTGCCAGCAGCGTGCTAATAGGGGGGGCCCAGTACTTC.

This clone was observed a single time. The CDR3, as DNA: TGTGCCAGCAGCCAAGGACAGGTCCTCTCTGGGGCCAACGTCCTGACTTTC. It is translated as CASSQGQVLSGANVLTF. The chain combines TRBV14 with TRBJ2-6, with D maybe TRBD1 (6 bases). The germline CDR1 and CDR2 sequences are SGHDN and FVKESK. V lost 1 base and J 0 bases, leaving 10 bases between the germline ends. The CDR3 extends over 17 amino acids.

CDR3 coding DNA: TGCAGCGTCGGGGGAGCTAATGAAAAACTGTTTTTT. It yields the protein CSVGGANEKLFF. This chain connects TRBV29-1 to TRBJ1-4, with D perhaps TRBD1 (5 bases). CDR3 size: 12 residues. Germline V CDR1 and CDR2: SQVTM, ANQGSEA. The V and J ends lost 6 bases and 3 bases respectively, with 8 bases between them.

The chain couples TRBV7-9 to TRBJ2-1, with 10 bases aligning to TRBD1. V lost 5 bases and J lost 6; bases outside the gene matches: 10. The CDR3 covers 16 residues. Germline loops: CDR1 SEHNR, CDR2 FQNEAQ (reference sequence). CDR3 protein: CASSRLPGQGLNEQFF. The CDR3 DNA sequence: TGTGCCAGCAGCCGCCTACCGGGACAGGGGCTCAATGAGCAGTTCTTC.

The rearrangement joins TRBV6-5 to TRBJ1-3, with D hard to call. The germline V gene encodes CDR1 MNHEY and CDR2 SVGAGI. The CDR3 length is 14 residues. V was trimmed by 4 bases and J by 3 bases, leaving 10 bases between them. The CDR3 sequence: CASSSGRVGNTIYF. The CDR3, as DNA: TGTGCCAGCAGTTCGGGGAGGGTTGGAAACACCATATATTTT.

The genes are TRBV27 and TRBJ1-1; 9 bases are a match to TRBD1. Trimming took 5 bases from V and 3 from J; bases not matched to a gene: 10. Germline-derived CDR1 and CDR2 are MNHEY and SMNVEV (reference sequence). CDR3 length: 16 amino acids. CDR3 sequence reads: CASSPIQGAGDTEAFF. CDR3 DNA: TGTGCCAGCAGTCCGATACAGGGGGCGGGTGACACTGAAGCTTTCTTT.

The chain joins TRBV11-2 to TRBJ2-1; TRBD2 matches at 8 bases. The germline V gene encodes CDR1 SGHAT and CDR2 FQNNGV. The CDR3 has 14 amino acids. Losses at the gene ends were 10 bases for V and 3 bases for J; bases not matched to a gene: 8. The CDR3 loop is CATISGNDYNEQFF. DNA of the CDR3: TGTGCCACCATTAGCGGGAACGACTACAATGAGCAGTTCTTC.

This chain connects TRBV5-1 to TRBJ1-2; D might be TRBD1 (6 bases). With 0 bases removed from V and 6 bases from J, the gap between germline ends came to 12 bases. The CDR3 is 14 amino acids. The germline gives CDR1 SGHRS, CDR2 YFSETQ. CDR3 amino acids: CASSLAPDSNGYTF. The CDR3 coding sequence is TGCGCCAGCAGCTTGGCCCCGGACAGTAATGGCTACACCTTC. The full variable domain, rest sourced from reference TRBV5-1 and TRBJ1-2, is KAGVTQTPRYLIKTRGQQVTLSCSPISGHRSVSWYQQTPGQGLQFLFEYFSETQRNKGNFPGRFSGRQFSNSRSEMNVSTLELGDSALYLCASSLAPDSNGYTFGSGTRLTVV.

CDR3 DNA: TGTGCCAGCAGCCCCGGGACTAGCAACTACGAGCAGTACTTC. This gives the protein CASSPGTSNYEQYF. V is TRBV7-2 and J is TRBJ2-7, with 9 nucleotides matching TRBD2. In germline, CDR1 is SGHTA, CDR2 FQGNSA. This CDR3 is 14 amino acids long. Unmatched junction bases numbered 5, after V lost 5 bases and J lost 3 bases.

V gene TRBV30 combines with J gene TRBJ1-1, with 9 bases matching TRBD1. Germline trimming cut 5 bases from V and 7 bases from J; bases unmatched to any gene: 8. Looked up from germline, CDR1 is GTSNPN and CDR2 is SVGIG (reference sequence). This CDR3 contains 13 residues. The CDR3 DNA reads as TGTGCCTGGGAGTTGGACAGGGGATGTGAAGCTTTCTTT. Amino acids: CAWELDRGCEAFF.